The 26 T cell receptor beta chains below were found in one sample sequenced in a study of blood T cell repertoires in COVID-19. Method: immunoSEQ multiplex PCR; TCRdb's copy keeps in-frame clones and lacks some. The table has roughly 200,000 clones, approximately 79% seen once. The sample consisted of PBMCs or T cells enriched from blood (not recorded which). The receptors shown here come from a woman aged 55 to 70 with acute COVID-19.

The V and J genes are TRBV5-6 and TRBJ1-2, with 10 bases fitting TRBD1. The CDR3 is made up of 16 amino acids. The J segment lost 7 bases and the V segment lost 4 bases, leaving 13 bases of the junction unmatched. The germline V gene encodes CDR1 SGHDT and CDR2 YYEEEE. This CDR3 reads CASSPRYGTGAAGYTF. CDR3 bases: TGTGCCAGCAGCCCCCGGTACGGGACAGGGGCGGCTGGCTACACCTTC. Together with reference TRBV5-6 and TRBJ1-2, the CDR3 gives the full variable domain: DAGVTQSPTHLIKTRGQQVTLRCSPKSGHDTVSWYQQALGQGPQFIFQYYEEEERQRGNFPDRFSGHQFPNYSSELNVNALLLGDSALYLCASSPRYGTGAAGYTFGSGTRLTVV.

Points on this clone: A read error may account for a junction end that differs from germline. V is TRBV7-2 and J is TRBJ2-3, with D perhaps matching TRBD1 (6 bases). This CDR3 is built from 15 residues. Looked up from germline, CDR1 is SGHTA and CDR2 is FQGNSA. The CDR3 nucleotides are TGTGCCAGCAGCGTAGCCCGGGACAACACAGATACGCAGTATTTT. It encodes CASSVARDNTDTQYF.

The chain has TRBV6-2 or TRBV6-3 and TRBJ2-6; D not resolved. This CDR3 has 19 amino acids. Germline lookup yields CDR1 MNHEY and CDR2 SVGEGT. Trimming shortened V by 0 bases and J by 0 bases, and 15 bases separated the two germline ends. Here the CDR3 reads CASSYSIFWQNSGANVLTF. The CDR3 DNA reads TGTGCCAGCAGTTACTCGATCTTCTGGCAGAACTCTGGGGCCAACGTCCTGACTTTC.

This rearrangement joins TRBV7-8 to TRBJ2-7; the D gene is possibly TRBD2 (6 bases). The length of the CDR3 is 14 residues. The germline V gene has CDR1 SGHVS and CDR2 FQNEAQ. The V gene lost 5 bases and the J gene lost 3 bases, with 14 bases spanning the gap. This CDR3 reads CASSRGFGGYEQYF. The CDR3 nucleotides are TGTGCCAGCAGCCGAGGGTTCGGGGGCTACGAGCAGTACTTC.

The CDR3 spells CASSLGQSGELFF. The CDR3, as DNA: TGCGCCAGCAGCTTGGGACAATCCGGGGAGCTGTTTTTT. This chain links TRBV5-1 with TRBJ2-2; D is unclear. V shed 0 bases and J shed 6 bases, with 6 bases lying between them. The CDR3 is made up of 13 amino acids. Germline CDR1 is SGHRS and CDR2 is YFSETQ.

The CDR3 DNA reads as TGTGCCAGTAGTCCAGAGACAGTTCCCTACGAGCAGTACTTC. It encodes CASSPETVPYEQYF. This rearrangement joins TRBV19 to TRBJ2-7; D is possibly TRBD1 (5 bases). The germline gives CDR1 LNHDA, CDR2 SQIVND (reference sequence). Trimming shortened V by 5 bases and J by 2 bases, and 13 bases separated the two germline ends. This CDR3 is 14 amino acids long.

The rearrangement links TRBV24-1 to TRBJ2-2, with a weak D call TRBD2 (5 bases). Germline assignment: CDR1 KGHDR and CDR2 SFDVKD. V lost 7 bases to trimming and J lost 0 bases, with 14 bases between them. This CDR3 has 16 residues. CDR3 sequence reads: CATRGSGFANTGELFF. The CDR3, as DNA: TGTGCCACCAGAGGGTCGGGGTTCGCGAACACCGGGGAGCTGTTTTTT.

The rearrangement joins TRBV18 to TRBJ1-2; 10 bases are shared with TRBD1. The ends lost 6 bases at V and 4 bases at J; junction bases unmatched: 11. The CDR3 spans 16 residues. CDR1 and CDR2 (germline): KGHSH, LQKENI. The DNA for the CDR3 is TGTGCCAGCTCGACTAACCAGGGACAGGGGAGCTATGGCTACACCTTC. Translating gives CASSTNQGQGSYGYTF.

This chain uses TRBV4-3 with TRBJ2-1, with D unclear. The V gene's germline CDR1 is LGHNA and CDR2 YSLEER. The CDR3 length is 18 residues. Trimming took off 0 bases at V and 0 bases at J, with 15 bases between the two ends. CDR3 bases: TGCGCCAGCAGCCAAGATATCGGTCGTACGAGCTCCTACAATGAGCAGTTCTTC. Translated, it gives CASSQDIGRTSSYNEQFF.

This chain joins TRBV9 and TRBJ1-2; maybe TRBD1 (5 bases). Germline CDR1 and CDR2: SGDLS and YYNGEE. V was pared by 3 bases and J by 6 bases, with 12 bases between. The CDR3 totals 13 residues. CDR3 coding DNA: TGTGCCAGCAGCGGAGGGGAGCGGGATGGCTACACCTTC. This gives the protein CASSGGERDGYTF.

This clone appeared once. This chain uses TRBV27 with TRBJ2-1, with 15 bases lining up with TRBD2. V was clipped by 2 bases and J by 8 bases; unmatched bases: 4. CDR1 and CDR2 from the germline V gene are MNHEY and SMNVEV (reference sequence). The CDR3 loop spans 16 amino acids. The CDR3 sequence is CASSLGTSGRSHEQFF. The CDR3 nucleotides read TGTGCCAGCAGTTTAGGGACTAGCGGGAGGTCGCATGAGCAGTTCTTC.

The chain has TRBV9 and TRBJ2-1, with 7 positions matching TRBD1. The CDR3 consists of 16 residues. From germline, CDR1 is SGDLS and CDR2 YYNGEE. Trimming cost V 3 bases and J 3 bases; bases outside gene matches: 9. The CDR3 sequence: CASSARRDSIYNEQFF. Here the CDR3 DNA reads TGTGCCAGCAGCGCCCGCCGGGACAGTATCTACAATGAGCAGTTCTTC.

This rearrangement joins TRBV24-1 to TRBJ2-1; TRBD2 matches at 11 bases. Germline V gene data show CDR1 as KGHDR and CDR2 as SFDVKD. The V gene end was trimmed by 5 bases and the J gene end by 0 bases; junction bases not matched to a gene: 8. This CDR3 is built from 18 residues. CDR3 sequence: CATSAPPGLAASYNEQFF. The CDR3 DNA is TGTGCCACCAGTGCCCCACCGGGACTAGCGGCCTCCTACAATGAGCAGTTCTTC.

The V call is TRBV2, the J call TRBJ2-2; TRBD1 might be the D (6 bases). CDR1 and CDR2 from the germline V gene are SNHLY and FYNNEI. The CDR3 extends over 15 amino acids. The V end was cut by 8 bases, the J end by 5 bases, with 18 bases between. CDR3 coding DNA: TGTGCCAGCTCGAGGACAGCGCCGGAAACCGGGGAGCTGTTTTTT. Amino acids: CASSRTAPETGELFF.

The chain couples TRBV6-5 to TRBJ1-6; D gene unclear. CDR3 size: 14 residues. Germline V gene data show CDR1 as MNHEY and CDR2 as SVGAGI. Trimming shortened V by 5 bases and J by 13 bases, and 18 bases separated the two germline ends. The CDR3 coding sequence is TGTGCCAGCAGTCTTGACATTCTTCGCGTTCCCCTCCACTTT. It translates to CASSLDILRVPLHF.

The chain links TRBV30 to TRBJ1-5, with D unresolved. The CDR3 totals 13 residues. The V end lost 1 base, the J end lost 2 bases, and 6 bases lay between the germline ends. Germline values: CDR1 GTSNPN, CDR2 SVGIG (reference sequence). CDR3 nucleotides: TGTGCCTGGAGTGCCCTCGGCAATCAGCCCCAGCATTTT. Translating it yields CAWSALGNQPQHF.

The J gene is TRBJ2-5, the V gene TRBV7-9; 10 bases match TRBD2. CDR1 and CDR2 (germline): SEHNR, FQNEAQ (reference sequence). V was pared by 1 base and J by 5 bases, with 4 bases of the junction left unmatched. CDR3 length equals 15 residues. The DNA for the CDR3 is TGTGCCAGCAGCTTAGGAGCGGGGGGGTCTGAGACCCAGTACTTC. Protein product: CASSLGAGGSETQYF.

The chain recombines TRBV7-2 with TRBJ2-5; the match to TRBD2 covers 7 bases. V shed 5 bases and J 2 bases; nucleotides not matched to a gene: 8. The CDR3 is made up of 15 amino acids. Looked up from germline, CDR1 is SGHTA and CDR2 is FQGNSA. CDR3 loop: CASSRAGRGQETQYF. CDR3 in DNA: TGTGCCAGCAGCCGTGCTGGGCGGGGGCAAGAGACCCAGTACTTC. The variable domain in full, completed from reference TRBV7-2 and TRBJ2-5, reads GAGVSQSPSNKVTEKGKDVELRCDPISGHTALYWYRQSLGQGLEFLIYFQGNSAPDKSGLPSDRFSAERTGGSVSTLTIQRTQQEDSAVYLCASSRAGRGQETQYFGPGTRLLVL.

This sequence joins TRBV6-5 and TRBJ1-1; 7 positions match TRBD1. Germline V gives CDR1 MNHEY, CDR2 SVGAGI. The CDR3 consists of 12 residues. The J segment lost 3 bases and the V segment lost 9 bases, leaving 4 bases of the junction unmatched. Here the CDR3 DNA reads TGTGCCAGTCGAACAGGGGACACTGAAGCTTTCTTT. It is translated as CASRTGDTEAFF.

This clone appeared a single time. This sequence joins TRBV27 and TRBJ1-1; unclear D gene. The CDR3 covers 14 residues. Germline values: CDR1 MNHEY, CDR2 SMNVEV (reference sequence). The V end was cut by 5 bases, the J end by 3 bases, with 13 bases between. CDR3 DNA sequence: TGTGCCAGCAGTGCGGGGTTGACGGACACTGAAGCTTTCTTT. Residues: CASSAGLTDTEAFF.

The CDR3 nucleotides are TGTGCCAGCAGCTTAGCGCGAACAGATACGCAGTATTTT. Translated, it gives CASSLARTDTQYF. The J gene is TRBJ2-3, the V gene TRBV7-2; D gene ambiguous. The CDR3 loop spans 13 amino acids. Germline loops: CDR1 SGHTA, CDR2 FQGNSA. Trimming took 0 bases from V and 3 from J, leaving 4 bases between them.

The chain combines TRBV6-5 with TRBJ1-1; D unclear. Germline V gives CDR1 MNHEY, CDR2 SVGAGI. V was pared by 0 bases and J by 8 bases, with 10 bases between. This CDR3 has 13 amino acids. CDR3 DNA: TGTGCCAGCAGTTACTCACGTACATCCGAAGCTTTCTTT. Its protein is CASSYSRTSEAFF.

This chain's CDR3 is CATKGPGEGYTF. As DNA, the CDR3 is TGTGCCACCAAAGGACCAGGGGAGGGCTACACCTTC. V and J are TRBV24-1 and TRBJ1-2, with a tentative D call TRBD1 (6 bases). Looked up from germline, CDR1 is KGHDR and CDR2 is SFDVKD. This CDR3 comprises 12 residues. V lost 8 bases and J lost 8, with 14 bases in between.

V and J are TRBV6-5 and TRBJ2-1; 9 nucleotides match TRBD2. The germline CDR1 and CDR2 sequences are MNHEY and SVGAGI. V shed 8 bases, J shed 6 bases, and the junction held 8 bases outside the gene matches. The CDR3 is 14 amino acids. The CDR3 spells CASGPAGGINEQFF. In nucleotides, the CDR3 is TGTGCCAGCGGACCAGCGGGGGGAATCAATGAGCAGTTCTTC.

The genes are TRBV2 and TRBJ2-1; a possible D gene is TRBD2 (7 bases). Between the trimmed V and J ends, which lost 6 bases and 4 bases, there was a span of 19 bases. CDR3 size: 16 residues. Germline V lookup: CDR1 SNHLY, CDR2 FYNNEI. CDR3 coding DNA: TGTGCCAGCAGCAAAAGTTGGGCGGGGGCTTACAATGAGCAGTTCTTC. Translated: CASSKSWAGAYNEQFF.

This sequence joins TRBV11-3 and TRBJ1-5, with D possibly matching TRBD1 (6 bases). With 4 bases removed from V and 2 bases from J, the gap between germline ends came to 9 bases. The CDR3 runs to 14 residues. From germline, CDR1 is SGHNT and CDR2 YENEEA. The CDR3 DNA is TGTGCCAGCAGCTCCCACAGGGGCAATCAGCCCCAGCATTTT. Translating gives CASSSHRGNQPQHF.